This TCR beta chain was identified during a study of shared T cell receptors in the human thymus. Profiling relied on immunoSEQ multiplex PCR, and the TCRdb table lists in-frame clones only, not all of them. Seen here are 600,000 or so clones, approximately 89% observed once, and the top ten hold roughly 0.0087%. This CDR3 is 13 amino acids long. Per germline, CDR1 SGHAT and CDR2 FQNNGV. These same data were also listed under a study on human thymus T cells. From that report: Among the donors, all were healthy Finnish infants having corrective surgery for congenital heart defects. Thymus was obtained from resections taken during corrective heart surgery. Blood and thymic repertoires both appeared biased in V and J gene usage. Related research described thymic repertoires that were highly overlapping among unrelated individuals.

This sequence joins TRBV11-2 and TRBJ2-5; D uncertain. The DNA end lines up better with TRBJ2-7; the J call may be wrong. The origin of this receptor is a boy in the first two years of life with a congenital heart defect. Sequenced material: thymocytes. For the CDR3, the DNA is TGTGCCAGCAGCCTAGGTACTTCCTACGAGCAGTACTTC. It translates to CASSLGTSYEQYF.